Detailed here is one TCR beta chain. Its antigen is not identified. Germline lookup yields CDR1 MGHRA and CDR2 YSYEKL. The CDR3 length is 14 residues. V lost 0 bases and J lost 4, with 8 bases in between. TCRdb ran MiXCR on the 5' RACE reads and lists one entry per CDR3 protein. The data hold hundreds of thousands of distinct CDR3 sequences, with approximately 20% observed a single time. This entry belongs to a study of CD8 T cells in ankylosing spondylitis. Study-level results: Blood from ankylosing spondylitis patients appeared to carry a characteristic eight-variant TCR beta motif. Significant enrichment of disease-linked clones was reportedly seen in matched ankylosing spondylitis synovial fluid.

The chain recombines TRBV4-1 with TRBJ2-3; D call uncertain. The TCR comes from a male donor with ankylosing spondylitis or in good health (not recorded which). The sample taken for sequencing was blood, either unsorted or a sorted T cell fraction (not recorded which). The CDR3 DNA is TGCGCCAGCAGCCAAGATCCCGGAGCAGATACGCAGTATTTT. It codes for CASSQDPGADTQYF.